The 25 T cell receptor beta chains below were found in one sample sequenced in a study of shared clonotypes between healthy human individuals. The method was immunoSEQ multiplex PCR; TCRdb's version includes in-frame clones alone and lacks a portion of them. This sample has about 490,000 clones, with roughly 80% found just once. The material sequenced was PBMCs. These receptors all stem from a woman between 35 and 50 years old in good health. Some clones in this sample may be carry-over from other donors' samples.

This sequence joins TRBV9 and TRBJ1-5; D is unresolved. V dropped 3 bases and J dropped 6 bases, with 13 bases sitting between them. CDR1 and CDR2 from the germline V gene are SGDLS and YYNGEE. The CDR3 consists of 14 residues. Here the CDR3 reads CASSATAQVQPQHF. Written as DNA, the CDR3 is TGTGCCAGCAGCGCGACCGCGCAGGTTCAGCCCCAGCATTTT.

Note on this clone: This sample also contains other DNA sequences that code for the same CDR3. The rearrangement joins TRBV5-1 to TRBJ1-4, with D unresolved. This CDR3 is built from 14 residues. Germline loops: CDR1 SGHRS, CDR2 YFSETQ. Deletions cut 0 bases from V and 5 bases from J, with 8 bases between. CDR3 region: CASSLGGTNEKLFF. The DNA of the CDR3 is TGCGCCAGCAGCTTGGGGGGAACGAATGAAAAACTGTTTTTT.

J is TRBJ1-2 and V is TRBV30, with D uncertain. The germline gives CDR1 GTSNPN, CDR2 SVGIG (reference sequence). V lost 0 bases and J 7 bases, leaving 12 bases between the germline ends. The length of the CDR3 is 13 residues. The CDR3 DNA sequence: TGTGCCTGGAGTGTCGGAGGGCTGGGTGGCTACACCTTC. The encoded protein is CAWSVGGLGGYTF.

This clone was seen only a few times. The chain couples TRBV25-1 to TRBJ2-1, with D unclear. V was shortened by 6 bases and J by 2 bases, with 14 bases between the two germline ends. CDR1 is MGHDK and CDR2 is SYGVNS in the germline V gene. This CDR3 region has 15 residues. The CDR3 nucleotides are TGTGCCAGCAGCTTAGTTCCAGAGGCCTACAATGAGCAGTTCTTC. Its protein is CASSLVPEAYNEQFF.

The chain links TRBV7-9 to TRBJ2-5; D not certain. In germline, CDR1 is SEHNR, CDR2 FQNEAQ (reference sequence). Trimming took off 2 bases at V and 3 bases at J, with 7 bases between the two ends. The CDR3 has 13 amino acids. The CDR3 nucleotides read TGTGCCAGCAGCTTAATCCCCGAAGAGACCCAGTACTTC. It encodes CASSLIPEETQYF.

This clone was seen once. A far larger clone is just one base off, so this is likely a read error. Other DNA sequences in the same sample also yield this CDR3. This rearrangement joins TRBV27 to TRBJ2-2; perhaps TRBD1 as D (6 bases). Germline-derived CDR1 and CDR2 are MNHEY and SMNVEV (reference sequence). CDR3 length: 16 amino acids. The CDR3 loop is CASTASHRVYTGELFF. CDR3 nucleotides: TGTGCCAGCACGGCAAGTCACAGGGTATACACCGGAGAGCTGTTTTTT.

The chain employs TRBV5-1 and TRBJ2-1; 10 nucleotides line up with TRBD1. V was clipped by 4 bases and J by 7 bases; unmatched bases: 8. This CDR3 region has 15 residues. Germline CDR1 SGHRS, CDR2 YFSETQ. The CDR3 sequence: CASSQQTGGMNEQFF. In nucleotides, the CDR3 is TGCGCCAGCAGCCAGCAGACAGGGGGCATGAATGAGCAGTTCTTC.

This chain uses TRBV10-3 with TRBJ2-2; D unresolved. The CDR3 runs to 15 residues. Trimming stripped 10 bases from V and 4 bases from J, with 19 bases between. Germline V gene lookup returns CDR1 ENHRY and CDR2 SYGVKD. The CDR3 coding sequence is TGTGCCACCAAAACAGAGACCTGGGGCACCGGGGAGCTGTTTTTT. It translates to CATKTETWGTGELFF.

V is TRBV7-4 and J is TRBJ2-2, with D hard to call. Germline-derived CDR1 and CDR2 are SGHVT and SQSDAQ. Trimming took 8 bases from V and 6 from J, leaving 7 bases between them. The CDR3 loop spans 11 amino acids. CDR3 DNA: TGTGCCAGCGAGTTACCCGGGGAGCTGTTTTTT. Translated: CASELPGELFF.

This CDR3 reads CASSPDRLTEAFF. CDR3 bases: TGTGCCAGCAGCCCAGACAGGCTCACTGAAGCTTTCTTT. V gene TRBV9 combines with J gene TRBJ1-1; D perhaps matches TRBD1 (6 bases). Germline loops: CDR1 SGDLS, CDR2 YYNGEE. This CDR3 has 13 residues. The germline V and J ends were trimmed by 4 bases and 4 bases, with 11 bases remaining between them. The variable domain in full, with the rest retrieved from reference TRBV9 and TRBJ1-1, is DSGVTQTPKHLITATGQRVTLRCSPRSGDLSVYWYQQSLDQGLQFLIQYYNGEERAKGNILERFSAQQFPDLHSELNLSSLELGDSALYFCASSPDRLTEAFFGQGTRLTVV.

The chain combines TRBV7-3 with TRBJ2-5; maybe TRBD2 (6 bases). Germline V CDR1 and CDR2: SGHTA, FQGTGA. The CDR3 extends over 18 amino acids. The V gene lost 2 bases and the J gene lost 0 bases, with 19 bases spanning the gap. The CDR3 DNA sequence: TGTGCCAGCAGCTTAGGGGCACCCGGGACTGGGGACCAAGAGACCCAGTACTTC. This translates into CASSLGAPGTGDQETQYF.

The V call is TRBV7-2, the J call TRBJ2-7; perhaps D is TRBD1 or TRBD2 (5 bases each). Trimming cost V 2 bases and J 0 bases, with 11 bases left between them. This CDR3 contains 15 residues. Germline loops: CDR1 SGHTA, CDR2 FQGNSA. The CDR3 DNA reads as TGTGCCAGCAGCTTAATGGGGACGGTCTCCTACGAGCAGTACTTC. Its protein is CASSLMGTVSYEQYF.

The CDR3 sequence is CASSLYLVGNQPQHF. CDR3 bases: TGTGCCAGCAGTTTGTATCTGGTTGGCAATCAGCCCCAGCATTTT. V and J are TRBV28 and TRBJ1-5; D gene ambiguous. The germline CDR1 and CDR2 sequences are MDHEN and SYDVKM. The CDR3 has 15 residues. V was shortened by 3 bases and J by 2 bases, with 11 bases between the two germline ends.

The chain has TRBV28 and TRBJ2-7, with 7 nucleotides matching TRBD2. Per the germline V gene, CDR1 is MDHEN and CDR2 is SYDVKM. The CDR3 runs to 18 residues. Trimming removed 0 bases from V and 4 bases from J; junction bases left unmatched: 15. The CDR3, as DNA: TGTGCCAGCAGTTTATGGCCCGGGGGGAGGGCAAAGGGATACGAGCAGTACTTC. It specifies CASSLWPGGRAKGYEQYF.

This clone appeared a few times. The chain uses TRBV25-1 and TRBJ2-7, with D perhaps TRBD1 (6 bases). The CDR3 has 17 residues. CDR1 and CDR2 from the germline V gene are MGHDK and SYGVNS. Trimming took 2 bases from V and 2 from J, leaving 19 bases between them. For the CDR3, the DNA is TGTGCCAGCAGTGAAACAGGGACCATCCGAGGCGCCTACGAGCAGTACTTC. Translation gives CASSETGTIRGAYEQYF.

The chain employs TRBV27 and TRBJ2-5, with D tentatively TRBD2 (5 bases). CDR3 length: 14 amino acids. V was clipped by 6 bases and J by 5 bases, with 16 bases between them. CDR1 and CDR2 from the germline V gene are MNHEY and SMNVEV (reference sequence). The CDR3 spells CASRDEGGTETQYF. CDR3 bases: TGTGCCAGCAGGGACGAAGGAGGTACGGAGACCCAGTACTTC.

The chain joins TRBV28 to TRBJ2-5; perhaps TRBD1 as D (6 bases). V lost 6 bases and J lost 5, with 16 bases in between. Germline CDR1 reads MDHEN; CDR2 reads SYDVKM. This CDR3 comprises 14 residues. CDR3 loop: CASSPPRQVETQYF. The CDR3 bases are TGTGCCAGCAGCCCGCCACGACAGGTGGAGACCCAGTACTTC.

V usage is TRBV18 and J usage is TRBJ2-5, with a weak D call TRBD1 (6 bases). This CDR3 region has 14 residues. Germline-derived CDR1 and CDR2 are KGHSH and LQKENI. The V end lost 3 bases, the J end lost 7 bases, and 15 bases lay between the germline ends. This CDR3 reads CASSPRTAPGTQYF. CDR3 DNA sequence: TGTGCCAGCTCACCCCGGACAGCCCCGGGGACCCAGTACTTC.

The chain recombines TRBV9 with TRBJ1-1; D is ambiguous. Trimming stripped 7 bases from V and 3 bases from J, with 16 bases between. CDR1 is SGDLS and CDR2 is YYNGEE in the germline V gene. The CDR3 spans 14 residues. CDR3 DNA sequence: TGTGCCAGCGGACTTTTGGAGGAGGACACTGAAGCTTTCTTT. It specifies CASGLLEEDTEAFF.

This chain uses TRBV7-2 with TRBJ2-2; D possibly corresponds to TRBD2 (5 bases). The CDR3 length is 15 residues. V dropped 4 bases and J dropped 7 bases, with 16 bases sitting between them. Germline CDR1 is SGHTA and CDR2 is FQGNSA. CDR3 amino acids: CASSSRGLEIGELFF. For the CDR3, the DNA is TGTGCCAGCAGCTCCCGAGGGCTGGAGATCGGGGAGCTGTTTTTT.

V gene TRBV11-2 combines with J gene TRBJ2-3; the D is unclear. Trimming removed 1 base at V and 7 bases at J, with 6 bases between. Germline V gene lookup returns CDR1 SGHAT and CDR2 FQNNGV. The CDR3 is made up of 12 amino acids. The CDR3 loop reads CASSLVENTQYF. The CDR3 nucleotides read TGTGCCAGCAGCTTAGTAGAGAATACGCAGTATTTT.

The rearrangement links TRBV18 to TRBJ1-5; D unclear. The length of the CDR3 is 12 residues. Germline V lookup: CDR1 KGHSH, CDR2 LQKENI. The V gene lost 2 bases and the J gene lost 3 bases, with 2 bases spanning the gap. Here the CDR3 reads CASSPVNQPQHF. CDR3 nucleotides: TGTGCCAGCTCACCAGTCAATCAGCCCCAGCATTTT.

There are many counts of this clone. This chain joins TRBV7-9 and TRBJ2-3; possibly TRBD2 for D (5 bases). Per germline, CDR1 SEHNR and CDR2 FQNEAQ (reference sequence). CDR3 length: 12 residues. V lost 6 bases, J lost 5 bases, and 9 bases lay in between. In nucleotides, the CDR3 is TGTGCCAGCAGTAACGCGGGAGATACGCAGTATTTT. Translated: CASSNAGDTQYF. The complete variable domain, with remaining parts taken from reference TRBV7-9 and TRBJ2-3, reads DTGVSQNPRHKITKRGQNVTFRCDPISEHNRLYWYRQTLGQGPEFLTYFQNEAQLEKSRLLSDRFSAERPKGSFSTLEIQRTEQGDSAMYLCASSNAGDTQYFGPGTRLTVL.

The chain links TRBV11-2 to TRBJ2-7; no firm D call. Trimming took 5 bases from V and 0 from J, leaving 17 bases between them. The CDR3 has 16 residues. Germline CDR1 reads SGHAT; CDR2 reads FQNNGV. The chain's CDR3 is CASSPSPEKHSYEQYF. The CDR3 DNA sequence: TGTGCCAGCAGCCCTAGTCCTGAAAAGCACTCCTACGAGCAGTACTTC.

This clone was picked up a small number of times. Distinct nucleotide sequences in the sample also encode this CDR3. This chain's CDR3 is CASSSTGNQPQHF. Written as DNA, the CDR3 is TGTGCCAGTAGTTCCACTGGCAATCAGCCCCAGCATTTT. This chain joins TRBV19 and TRBJ1-5; unclear D gene. From germline, CDR1 is LNHDA and CDR2 SQIVND (reference sequence). The V gene lost 5 bases and the J gene lost 2 bases, with 7 bases spanning the gap. The CDR3 consists of 13 residues. The complete variable domain, with remaining parts taken from reference TRBV19 and TRBJ1-5, reads DGGITQSPKYLFRKEGQNVTLSCEQNLNHDAMYWYRQDPGQGLRLIYYSQIVNDFQKGDIAEGYSVSREKKESFPLTVTSAQKNPTAFYLCASSSTGNQPQHFGDGTRLSIL.